The subject of this entry is one TCR beta chain. This specimen comes from a study of Ad26.COV2.S vaccination and SARS-CoV-2 variants. V lost 3 bases and J 9 bases, leaving 6 bases between the germline ends. The CDR3 consists of 12 residues. The repertoire was sequenced with immunoSEQ multiplex PCR; TCRdb's copy has only in-frame clones and lacks some. The profile shows 85,000 to 95,000 clones, approximately 81% of them singletons. This material consisted of peripheral blood, taken after recovery from COVID-19. The chain uses TRBV12-3 or TRBV12-4 and TRBJ1-6; D unresolved. The TCR comes from a human donor who had recovered from COVID-19. Written as DNA, the CDR3 is TGTGCCAGCAGTTTCGGAGGTTCACCCCTCCACTTT. Its protein product is CASSFGGSPLHF.